The 25 T cell receptor beta chains below come from one sample, sequenced in a study of T cells in Graves' hyperthyroidism and ophthalmopathy. Amplification of TCR beta CDR3 regions was performed using RNA transcripts as template. First-round RT-PCR with HTBI primers amplified the TCR CDR3 region. Via MiXCR, TCRdb re-called the multiplex PCR reads, giving one row per CDR3 protein. The table lists over 450,000 distinct CDR3 sequences, approximately 15% of them singletons. The sequencing input was blood. These receptors originate from a woman between 18 and 30 years old with Graves' hyperthyroidism.

The table lists this clonotype with a few counts. V usage is TRBV20-1 and J usage is TRBJ2-7; D gene unclear. CDR1 is DFQATT and CDR2 is SNEGSKA in the germline V gene (reference sequence). The CDR3 is 13 amino acids. Between the trimmed V and J ends, which lost 0 bases and 1 base, there was a span of 7 bases. CDR3 DNA: TGCAGTGCTAGAGAATTACAGTCCTACGAGCAGTACGTC. Encoded protein: CSARELQSYEQYV.

The chain joins TRBV30 to TRBJ1-1; the D gene is possibly TRBD1 (5 bases). Germline values: CDR1 GTSNPN, CDR2 SVGIG (reference sequence). CDR3 length equals 13 residues. V gave up 0 bases and J gave up 9 bases, with 14 bases separating them. The CDR3 DNA reads TGTGCCTGGAGTGTCCAGGAGGGGATTAAAGCTTTCTTT. It translates to CAWSVQEGIKAFF. Supplemented by reference TRBV30 and TRBJ1-1, the full variable domain reads SQTIHQWPATLVQPVGSPLSLECTVEGTSNPNLYWYRQAAGRGLQLLFYSVGIGQISSEVPQNLSASRPQDRQFILSSKKLLLSDSGFYLCAWSVQEGIKAFFGQGTRLTVV.

This clonotype was seen a few times. V is TRBV3-1 and J is TRBJ1-3, with 7 bases aligning to TRBD1. With V trimmed by 0 bases and J by 3 bases, 8 bases remained unmatched. CDR3 length: 17 residues. CDR1 is LGHDT and CDR2 is YNNKEL in the germline V gene (reference sequence). The CDR3 reads CASSQEFQGVVGNTIYF. The CDR3, as DNA: TGTGCCAGCAGCCAAGAGTTCCAGGGGGTTGTTGGAAACACCATATATTTT.

The sample holds many counts of this clonotype. The chain couples TRBV9 to TRBJ2-1, with TRBD2 identical over 9 bases. V shed 3 bases, J shed 7 bases, and the junction held 11 bases outside the gene matches. Germline CDR1 is SGDLS and CDR2 is YYNGEE. The CDR3 has 16 residues. The CDR3 reads CASSEGGGRAINEQFF. The CDR3 DNA is TGTGCCAGCAGCGAGGGGGGCGGGAGGGCCATAAATGAGCAGTTCTTC.

This clonotype was picked up many times. V is TRBV6-1 and J is TRBJ1-2, with D perhaps TRBD1 (5 bases). Germline values: CDR1 MNHNS, CDR2 SASEGT. The CDR3 sequence is 14 residues long. V was shortened by 6 bases and J by 7 bases, with 18 bases between the two germline ends. In DNA, the CDR3 is TGTGCCAGCAGAGATCCTCCAGGGAAATCTGGCTACACCTTC. Its translation is CASRDPPGKSGYTF.

This clonotype came up many times. The DNA for the CDR3 is TGTGCCAGCAGCTCCGGAGCGACCCATGAGCAGTTCTTC. The encoded protein is CASSSGATHEQFF. The chain uses TRBV11-3 and TRBJ2-1, with unresolved D. V was shortened by 4 bases and J by 8 bases, with 12 bases between the two germline ends. The CDR3 runs to 13 residues. Looked up from germline, CDR1 is SGHNT and CDR2 is YENEEA.

This clonotype was detected many times. This chain connects TRBV5-5 to TRBJ2-7, with 11 bases matching TRBD2. Germline values: CDR1 SGHKS, CDR2 YYEKEE (reference sequence). The CDR3 contains 14 residues. The V segment lost 2 bases and the J segment 2 bases; nucleotides outside the gene matches: 0. The CDR3 loop is CASSFSGRAYEQYF. CDR3 bases: TGTGCCAGCAGCTTTAGCGGGAGGGCCTACGAGCAGTACTTC.

The table lists this clonotype with many counts. This chain links TRBV2 with TRBJ1-2, with TRBD1 as a possible D gene (6 bases). The V gene's germline CDR1 is SNHLY and CDR2 FYNNEI. CDR3 size: 12 residues. Trimming removed 3 bases from V and 6 bases from J, with 8 bases in between. In DNA, the CDR3 is TGTGCCAGCAGTGAGGCAGGGGATGGCTACACCTTC. Translating gives CASSEAGDGYTF.

The chain combines TRBV27 with TRBJ2-7; TRBD1 is a possible D gene (5 bases). Trimming took 5 bases from V and 7 from J, leaving 21 bases between them. There are 15 residues in the CDR3. Germline V gene sequence: CDR1 MNHEY, CDR2 SMNVEV (reference sequence). Here the CDR3 DNA reads TGTGCCAGCAGTATTGCATCTTGGGCAGGGCAGGAGCAGTACTTC. Its translation: CASSIASWAGQEQYF.

This clonotype came up a few times. The CDR3 nucleotides read TGTGCCAGCACCACTACAGGTTATACTGAAGCTTTCTTT. This translates into CASTTTGYTEAFF. The chain recombines TRBV7-9 with TRBJ1-1; possibly TRBD1 for D (5 bases). Trimming shortened V by 7 bases and J by 5 bases, and 14 bases separated the two germline ends. This CDR3 is built from 13 residues. Per germline, CDR1 SEHNR and CDR2 FQNEAQ (reference sequence).

V is TRBV7-3 and J is TRBJ1-2, with unresolved D. The CDR3 loop spans 15 amino acids. V was pared by 5 bases and J by 6 bases, with 19 bases between. Germline loops: CDR1 SGHTA, CDR2 FQGTGA. The CDR3 protein is CASSPKSALSDGYTF. The CDR3 DNA is TGTGCCAGCAGCCCTAAATCAGCCCTGTCGGATGGCTACACCTTC.

This clonotype was counted many times. This CDR3 reads CASAFLLAGGRESDTQYF. The CDR3 DNA is TGTGCCAGCGCATTCCTCCTAGCGGGAGGCCGGGAGTCAGATACGCAGTATTTT. The chain is built from TRBV4-2 and TRBJ2-3, with TRBD2 matching 11 bases. With 8 bases clipped from V and 4 bases from J, the junction kept 17 bases outside the gene matches. This CDR3 comprises 18 residues. Germline assignment: CDR1 LGHNA and CDR2 YNFKEQ.

This clonotype was observed at least ten times. The chain has TRBV6-1 and TRBJ1-5; maybe TRBD1 (6 bases). Germline V lookup: CDR1 MNHNS, CDR2 SASEGT. The V end was cut by 7 bases, the J end by 7 bases, with 17 bases between. The CDR3 has 14 amino acids. Written as DNA, the CDR3 is TGTGCCAGCAAAGAACAGGGAATAGGGCAGCCCCAGCATTTT. This sequence encodes CASKEQGIGQPQHF.

The chain joins TRBV18 to TRBJ2-7, with TRBD2 as a possible D gene (6 bases). V was cut by 4 bases and J by 2 bases, with 12 bases left in between. The CDR3 consists of 14 residues. Per germline, CDR1 KGHSH and CDR2 LQKENI. The DNA of the CDR3 is TGTGCCAGCTCACGCGGGGACCATACCTACGAGCAGTACTTC. As protein: CASSRGDHTYEQYF.

In its sample, this clonotype was seen many times. The chain recombines TRBV18 with TRBJ2-7; D unresolved. The CDR3 has 17 residues. Germline-derived CDR1 and CDR2 are KGHSH and LQKENI. V was clipped by 3 bases and J by 3 bases, with 21 bases between them. The CDR3 DNA is TGTGCCAGCTCACCTGGGCGTGCACATAACAATCTCTACGAGCAGTACTTC. Amino acids: CASSPGRAHNNLYEQYF.

This clonotype has ten or more counts. This rearrangement joins TRBV14 to TRBJ2-2, with D unclear. The V gene's germline CDR1 is SGHDN and CDR2 FVKESK. The germline V and J ends were trimmed by 1 base and 3 bases, with 6 bases remaining between them. This CDR3 is built from 14 residues. The CDR3 loop reads CASSQVIDTGELFF. The CDR3 region has the DNA TGTGCCAGCAGCCAAGTCATAGACACCGGGGAGCTGTTTTTT.

This clonotype showed up many times. The V call is TRBV12-5, the J call TRBJ2-2; D may be TRBD1 (5 bases). V lost 1 base and J 1 base, leaving 7 bases between the germline ends. This CDR3 spans 15 amino acids. The germline CDR1 and CDR2 sequences are LGHNT and FRNRAP. The CDR3 spells CASGLGQMNTGELFF. In DNA, the CDR3 is TGTGCTAGTGGTTTGGGACAGATGAACACCGGGGAGCTGTTTTTT.

This clonotype was seen at least ten times. This chain connects TRBV2 to TRBJ2-4; a possible D gene is TRBD2 (6 bases). The germline V and J ends were trimmed by 4 bases and 8 bases, with 15 bases remaining between them. CDR1 and CDR2 from the germline V gene are SNHLY and FYNNEI. The CDR3 has 14 amino acids. CDR3 loop: CASSGIDGSYIQYF. Here the CDR3 DNA reads TGTGCCAGCAGTGGAATTGACGGGAGCTACATTCAGTACTTC.

This clonotype was seen ten or more times. The CDR3 DNA is TGTGCCAGCAGCTTCAAGGGAGACACTGAAGCTTTCTTT. Its protein product is CASSFKGDTEAFF. V and J are TRBV11-3 and TRBJ1-1; no definite D call. Germline lookup yields CDR1 SGHNT and CDR2 YENEEA. The CDR3 covers 13 residues. V dropped 3 bases and J dropped 3 bases, with 8 bases sitting between them.

This chain links TRBV3-1 with TRBJ2-7; D gene ambiguous. The V end was cut by 0 bases, the J end by 9 bases, with 9 bases between. This CDR3 has 12 residues. Per germline, CDR1 LGHDT and CDR2 YNNKEL (reference sequence). CDR3 DNA sequence: TGTGCCAGCAGCCAAGATCCTTTTGGGCAGTACTTC. Protein product: CASSQDPFGQYF.

This clonotype has ten or more counts. The V and J genes are TRBV20-1 and TRBJ1-1, with D unresolved. The V and J ends lost 2 bases and 0 bases respectively, with 7 bases between them. Germline values: CDR1 DFQATT, CDR2 SNEGSKA (reference sequence). The CDR3 extends over 13 amino acids. The CDR3 DNA reads as TGCAGTGCTAGAATTCAGATGAACACTGAAGCTTTCTTT. Its protein product is CSARIQMNTEAFF.

This clonotype appeared a few times. The rearrangement joins TRBV5-1 to TRBJ2-1; 9 nucleotides match TRBD2. The ends lost 1 base at V and 2 bases at J; junction bases unmatched: 4. Germline CDR1 is SGHRS and CDR2 is YFSETQ. The CDR3 has 16 amino acids. In DNA, the CDR3 is TGCGCCAGCAGCTTGACAGCGGGAGGTCCCTACAATGAGCAGTTCTTC. It codes for CASSLTAGGPYNEQFF. Full variable domain (missing parts from reference TRBV5-1 and TRBJ2-1): KAGVTQTPRYLIKTRGQQVTLSCSPISGHRSVSWYQQTPGQGLQFLFEYFSETQRNKGNFPGRFSGRQFSNSRSEMNVSTLELGDSALYLCASSLTAGGPYNEQFFGPGTRLTVL.

This clonotype appeared a few times. The chain employs TRBV20-1 and TRBJ2-2; D unclear. The CDR3 length is 13 residues. Between the trimmed V and J ends, which lost 0 bases and 5 bases, there was a span of 7 bases. The germline V gene has CDR1 DFQATT and CDR2 SNEGSKA (reference sequence). The CDR3 DNA reads TGCAGTGCTAGAGATCCCCAAACCGGGGAGCTGTTTTTT. Translation gives CSARDPQTGELFF.

The gene calls are TRBV11-1 and TRBJ2-2; D is undetermined. The CDR3 totals 11 residues. Trimming stripped 7 bases from V and 7 bases from J, with 7 bases between. Per the germline V gene, CDR1 is SGHAT and CDR2 is FQDESV (reference sequence). For the CDR3, the DNA is TGTGCCAGCAACAAGGGCGGGGAGCTGTTTTTT. This encodes CASNKGGELFF.

The sample holds many counts of this clonotype. The V gene is TRBV5-1, the J gene TRBJ2-3, with TRBD2 identical over 10 bases. Trimming removed 4 bases from V and 5 bases from J; junction bases left unmatched: 7. The length of the CDR3 is 15 residues. Germline-derived CDR1 and CDR2 are SGHRS and YFSETQ. CDR3 sequence reads: CASSLLAGAGDTQYF. The CDR3 DNA reads TGCGCCAGCAGCCTGCTAGCGGGAGCTGGAGATACGCAGTATTTT.